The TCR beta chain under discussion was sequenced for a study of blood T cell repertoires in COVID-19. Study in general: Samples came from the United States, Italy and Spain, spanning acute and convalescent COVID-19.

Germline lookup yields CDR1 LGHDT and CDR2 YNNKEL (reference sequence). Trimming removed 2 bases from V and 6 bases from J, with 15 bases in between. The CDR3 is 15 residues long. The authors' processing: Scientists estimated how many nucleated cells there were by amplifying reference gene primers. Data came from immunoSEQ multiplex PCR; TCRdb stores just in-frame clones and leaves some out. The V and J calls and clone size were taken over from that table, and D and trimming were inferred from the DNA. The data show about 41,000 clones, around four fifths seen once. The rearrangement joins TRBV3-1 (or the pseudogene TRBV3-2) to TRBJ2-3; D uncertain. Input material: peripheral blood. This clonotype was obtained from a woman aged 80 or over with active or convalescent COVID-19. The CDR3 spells CASSQTFPPPDTQYF. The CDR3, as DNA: TGTGCCAGCAGCCAAACTTTCCCTCCCCCCGATACGCAGTATTTT.